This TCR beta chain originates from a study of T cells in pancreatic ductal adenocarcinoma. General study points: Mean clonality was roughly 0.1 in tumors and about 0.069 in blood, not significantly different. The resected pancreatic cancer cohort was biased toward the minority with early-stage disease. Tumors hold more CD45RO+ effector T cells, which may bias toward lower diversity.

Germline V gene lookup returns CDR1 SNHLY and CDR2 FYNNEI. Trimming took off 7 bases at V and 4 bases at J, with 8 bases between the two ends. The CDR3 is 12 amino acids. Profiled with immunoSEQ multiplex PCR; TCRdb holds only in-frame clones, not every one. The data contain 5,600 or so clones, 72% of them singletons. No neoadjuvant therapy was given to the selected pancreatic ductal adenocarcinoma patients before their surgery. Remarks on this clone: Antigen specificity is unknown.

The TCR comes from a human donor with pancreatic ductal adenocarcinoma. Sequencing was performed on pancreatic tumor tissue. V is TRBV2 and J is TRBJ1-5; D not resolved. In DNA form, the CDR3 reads TGTGCCAGCATGGGCAGTAATCAGCCCCAGCATTTT. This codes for CASMGSNQPQHF. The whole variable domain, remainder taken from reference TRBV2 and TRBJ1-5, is EPEVTQTPSHQVTQMGQEVILRCVPISNHLYFYWYRQILGQKVEFLVSFYNNEISEKSEIFDDQFSVERPDGSNFTLKIRSTKLEDSAMYFCASMGSNQPQHFGDGTRLSIL.